This T cell receptor (beta chain) was retrieved from a study of blood T cell repertoires in COVID-19. About the study: Samples came from the United States, Italy and Spain, spanning acute and convalescent COVID-19.

This table comes from immunoSEQ multiplex PCR, and its TCRdb copy is limited to in-frame clones, with some not included. The sample contains around 390,000 clones, about 83% of which appear only once. V was cut by 7 bases and J by 2 bases, with 20 bases left in between. CDR1 is LNHDA, CDR2 SQIVND, per germline (reference sequence). This CDR3 is built from 16 residues. Those enrolled, adults aged roughly 18 to 90 years, came from fewer than 25 US areas. Symptom resolution, clearance, or two negative PCRs marked the recovered donors of Cohort 3. The chain employs TRBV19 and TRBJ1-1; maybe TRBD1 (5 bases). This TCR came from a woman between 50 and 59 years old who had recovered from COVID-19. Sample: PBMCs or T cells enriched from blood (not recorded which). CDR3 in DNA: TGTGCCAGTAACGGGGGAGGACGGGGACGTAACACTGAAGCTTTCTTT. This codes for CASNGGGRGRNTEAFF.